The rows below give T cell receptor beta chains drawn from one sample of a study of blood T cell repertoires in COVID-19. Clones were sequenced by immunoSEQ multiplex PCR, and TCRdb holds only the in-frame ones, with some missing. This sample has over 200,000 clones, with approximately 83% found just once. Material for sequencing was peripheral blood. The receptors come from a woman in her 40s with active or convalescent COVID-19. CDR3s include the opening cysteine and the closing phenylalanine or tryptophan. D genes are given only for firm matches. Size is omitted from some rows. Given values are once, few, many or a class for expanded clones.

j_call clone_size cdr3_length v_call d_call cdr3_nt cdr3_aa
TRBJ1-3 NA 15 TRBV12-5 NA TGTGCTAGTGGTTTTGCAGGGGCGGCTGGAAACACCATATATTTT CASGFAGAAGNTIYF
TRBJ1-4 NA 15 TRBV5-5 NA TGTGCCAGCAGCTTGGGGCTAGGGGGAGCCGAAAAACTGTTTTTT CASSLGLGGAEKLFF
TRBJ1-1 NA 14 TRBV5-6 TRBD1 TGTGCCAGCAGCCCCGACAGGGATCGGGGTGAAGCTTTCTTT CASSPDRDRGEAFF
TRBJ1-6 once 18 TRBV18 NA TGTGCCAGCTCACCACGTTCCCCGACTGCTGATGATAATTCACCCCTCCACTTT CASSPRSPTADDNSPLHF
TRBJ1-5 NA 14 TRBV15 NA TGTGCCACCAGCAGAGTAGGAGGCAATCAGCCCCAGCATTTT CATSRVGGNQPQHF
TRBJ1-3 NA 16 TRBV4-3 NA TGCGCCAGCAGCCAAGATAGGACAGTCTCTGGAAACACCATATATTTT CASSQDRTVSGNTIYF
TRBJ1-1 NA 15 TRBV5-4 NA TGTGCCAGCAGCTTGATTGACGGGAGAGACACTGAAGCTTTCTTT CASSLIDGRDTEAFF
TRBJ2-7 NA 14 TRBV7-7 NA TGTGCTAGCAGCCCTGGGTCGGGTGTCGGGGAGCAGTACTTC CASSPGSGVGEQYF
TRBJ2-7 NA 14 TRBV14 NA TGTGCCAGCAGCCAAGACGTTCCCGGTTACGAGCAGTACTTC CASSQDVPGYEQYF
TRBJ2-1 NA 15 TRBV7-2 TRBD2 TGTGCCAGCAGCTCCGTAGCGGGAGGAGGCAATGAGCAGTTCTTC CASSSVAGGGNEQFF
TRBJ2-1 NA 16 TRBV4-1 TRBD2 TGCGCCAGCTCCTCCCCGGGAGCGGGGAGATCGAGTGAGCAGTTCTTC CASSSPGAGRSSEQFF
TRBJ1-2 NA 11 TRBV20-1 NA TGCAGTGCAACCTTCGAGGGAACCCACACCTTC CSATFEGTHTF
TRBJ2-7 NA 15 TRBV19 TRBD2 TGTGCCAGTAGCCCGACGGGGAGGGGCACCTACGAGCAGTACTTC CASSPTGRGTYEQYF
TRBJ2-3 NA 15 TRBV3-1/TRBV3-2 TRBD2 TGTGCCAGCAGCCAAGCGGGGGGACGGCCAGATACGCAGTATTTT CASSQAGGRPDTQYF
TRBJ1-2 few 14 TRBV24-1 NA TGTGCCACCAGTGCGACAGGTTTGCTGTATGGCTACACCTTC CATSATGLLYGYTF
TRBJ2-7 NA 14 TRBV11-3 TRBD2 TGTGCCAGCAGCCAAGGACTAGCGGGAAGCGAGCAGTACTTC CASSQGLAGSEQYF
TRBJ2-2 few 12 TRBV11-2 NA TGTGCCAGCTTACCTAGGACCGGGGAGCTGTTTTTT CASLPRTGELFF
TRBJ2-1 NA 11 TRBV11-2 NA TGTGCCAGCAGCCAAACTAATGAGCAGTTCTTC CASSQTNEQFF
TRBJ2-1 NA 11 TRBV20-1 NA TGCAGTGCGGAACAGCTCGATGAGCAGTTCTTC CSAEQLDEQFF
TRBJ2-2 NA 15 TRBV24-1 NA TGTGCCACCAGTGATTTACAGGGTGACACCGGGGAGCTGTTTTTT CATSDLQGDTGELFF
TRBJ2-1 NA 15 TRBV4-2 NA TGTGCCAGCAGCCAACCCGCTCTCCAGGACAATGAGCAGTTCTTC CASSQPALQDNEQFF
TRBJ1-2 NA 14 TRBV6-4 NA TGTGCCAGCAGTTCGGGGGGACATAACTATGGCTACACCTTC CASSSGGHNYGYTF
TRBJ2-5 few 14 TRBV7-9 TRBD1 TGTGCCAGCAGCACCTCGACAGGGATGGAGACCCAGTACTTC CASSTSTGMETQYF
TRBJ2-3 NA 14 TRBV10-3 TRBD2 TGTGCCATCAGGGGACTAGCGGTCACAGATACGCAGTATTTT CAIRGLAVTDTQYF
TRBJ1-2 NA 12 TRBV7-9 NA TGTGCCAGCAGGTACGAGGCCTATGGCTACACCTTC CASRYEAYGYTF
TRBJ2-1 NA 15 TRBV4-3 NA TGCGCCAGCAGCCCGGCGACAGGTTCCTACAATGAGCAGTTCTTC CASSPATGSYNEQFF
TRBJ2-5 medium-sized 18 TRBV7-9 TRBD2 TGTGCCAGCAGCTGGAAGCGGGAGGGCCCGGGGTACCAAGAGACCCAGTACTTC CASSWKREGPGYQETQYF
TRBJ2-3 NA 15 TRBV28 TRBD2 TGTGCCAGCAGTTTACGGGGGGGGCACACAGATACGCAGTATTTT CASSLRGGHTDTQYF
TRBJ2-5 NA 18 TRBV4-2 TRBD2 TGTGCCAGCAGCCAAGCACTAGCGGGGGGGCGATGGGATGAGACCCAGTACTTC CASSQALAGGRWDETQYF
TRBJ2-1 NA 14 TRBV12-5 NA TGTGCTAGTGGTTTGGTACCCTCGAGCGGTGAGCAGTTCTTC CASGLVPSSGEQFF
TRBJ1-3 NA 13 TRBV7-2 NA TGTGCCAGCAGCTTGGAGTCTGGAAACACCATATATTTT CASSLESGNTIYF
TRBJ1-1 NA 13 TRBV30 TRBD1 TGTGCCTGGGGGCAGTCGACAGGGTCTGAAGCTTTCTTT CAWGQSTGSEAFF
TRBJ1-5 NA 14 TRBV7-2 NA TGTGCCAGCAGCTTGTTACAGGTCGGCCAGCCCCAGCATTTT CASSLLQVGQPQHF
TRBJ2-7 NA 15 TRBV4-3 NA TGCGCCAGCAGCCAAGCCCACGAAACCTATTACGAGCAGTACTTC CASSQAHETYYEQYF
TRBJ1-1 NA 13 TRBV2 TRBD1 TGTGCCAGTCGACAGGGACCGAACACTGAAGCTTTCTTT CASRQGPNTEAFF
TRBJ1-5 NA 15 TRBV19 TRBD1 TGTGCCAGTAGTACGTCCCGGGACAGGGATCAGCCCCAGCATTTT CASSTSRDRDQPQHF
TRBJ2-7 NA 15 TRBV9 TRBD1 TGTGCCAGCAGCCACCGGGACAGGGCCCTATACGAGCAGTACTTC CASSHRDRALYEQYF
TRBJ2-3 few 16 TRBV24-1 NA TGTGCCACCAGTGATTCAGGTGGGGGGGCGATAGATACGCAGTATTTT CATSDSGGGAIDTQYF
TRBJ1-6 NA 13 TRBV7-8 NA TGTGCCAGCAGCCTACGACAGAATTCACCCCTCCACTTT CASSLRQNSPLHF
TRBJ1-5 NA 12 TRBV29-1 NA TGCAGCGTTGGCGGCTTTGGGCAGCCCCAGCATTTT CSVGGFGQPQHF
TRBJ2-5 few 14 TRBV3-1/TRBV3-2 TRBD1 TGTGCCAGCAGGCGCGGGACAGGGGAAGAGACCCAGTACTTC CASRRGTGEETQYF
TRBJ2-7 once 17 TRBV5-8 TRBD1 TGTGCCAGCAGCTTGTCCTGGGGGACAGGGGATTGGGTCGAGCAGTACTTC CASSLSWGTGDWVEQYF
TRBJ1-1 NA 13 TRBV14 TRBD1 TGTGCCAGCAGCCAGGTCAGGGGGAGAGGAGCTTTCTTT CASSQVRGRGAFF
TRBJ2-1 NA 16 TRBV4-2 NA TGTGCCAGCAGCCAAGATGCCGGGAGATCCTACAATGAGCAGTTCTTC CASSQDAGRSYNEQFF
TRBJ1-1 NA 13 TRBV6-6 NA TGTGCCAGCAGCCTGCGGCCGGGGGCTGAAGCTTTCTTT CASSLRPGAEAFF
TRBJ1-2 NA 15 TRBV3-1/TRBV3-2 TRBD1 TGTGCCAGCAGCCGTGGACAGGGAATCCCCCATGGCTACACCTTC CASSRGQGIPHGYTF
TRBJ1-4 NA 13 TRBV11-2 NA TGTGCCAGCAGCTTACTACGAAGCGGGGAACTGTTTTTT CASSLLRSGELFF
TRBJ1-5 NA 18 TRBV6-2/TRBV6-3 TRBD1 TGTGCCAGCAGTTACTCGCGTACAGGGGGCCGTAGCAATCAGCCCCAGCATTTT CASSYSRTGGRSNQPQHF
TRBJ1-1 NA 13 TRBV9 NA TGTGCCAGCAGCGTAGCTTTGAACACTGAAGCTTTCTTT CASSVALNTEAFF
TRBJ2-1 NA 13 TRBV5-1 NA TGCGCCAGCAGCTTGGCCGGGAACAATGAGCAGTTCTTC CASSLAGNNEQFF
TRBJ2-5 NA 15 TRBV18 NA TGTGCCAGCTCACCAGGACATCGAGGGGGAGAGACCCAGTACTTC CASSPGHRGGETQYF
TRBJ2-1 NA 12 TRBV2 NA TGTGCCAGCAGTTACACCGCCAATGAGCAGTTCTTC CASSYTANEQFF
TRBJ2-1 NA 16 TRBV6-2/TRBV6-3 TRBD2 TGTGCCAGCAGTTTCCTACTAGCGGGAGTTGACAATGAGCAGTTCTTC CASSFLLAGVDNEQFF
TRBJ2-1 NA 17 TRBV30 TRBD2 TGTGCCTGGGGACTAGCGGAGGGGGGGGATTTTGACAATGAGCAGTTCTTC CAWGLAEGGDFDNEQFF
TRBJ1-1 NA 16 TRBV11-2 TRBD1 TGTGCCAGCAGCTCCAACCGGGACAGGGGGAGTTCGGGAGCTTTCTTT CASSSNRDRGSSGAFF